These T cell receptor beta chains were read from a single sample in a study of cytomegalovirus exposure and HLA in healthy donors. Profiling relied on immunoSEQ multiplex PCR, and the TCRdb table lists in-frame clones only, not all of them. In total, the table holds over 100,000 clones. Material for sequencing was PBMCs. The receptors were sampled from a man in his forties in good health and CMV-seropositive. The CDR3 runs from the conserved cysteine through the conserved F or W. A D gene is named only where the DNA matches it firmly.

>TRBJ1-5|TRBV30|.
TGTGCCTGGAACCGGGGTGGGTATAGCAATCAGCCCCAGCATTTT
CAWNRGGYSNQPQHF
>TRBJ1-4|TRBV21-1|.
TGTGCCAGCAGCGGGCCCGGGACAGGGCGAGAAAAACTGTTTTTT
CASSGPGTGREKLFF
>TRBJ2-1|TRBV18|TRBD1
TGTGCCAGCTCCCACGGTTCAGGGGGTACCTACAATGAGCAGTTCTTC
CASSHGSGGTYNEQFF
>TRBJ1-1|TRBV28|.
TGTGCCAGCACCACGGGGGGGGTGGTCACTGAAGCTTTCTTT
CASTTGGVVTEAFF
>TRBJ2-7|TRBV6-6|.
TGTGCCAGCAGTTACTCCGGGACTTCTAACTACGAGCAGTACTTC
CASSYSGTSNYEQYF
>TRBJ2-5|TRBV29-1|.
TGCAGCGTAAGGGGGGGAGTTTCGCCCCAAGAGACCCAGTACTTC
CSVRGGVSPQETQYF
>TRBJ2-3|TRBV5-8|TRBD1
TGTGCCAGCAGCTTGGCCTTAGACAGGGGAGTTGCAGATACGCAGTATTTT
CASSLALDRGVADTQYF
>TRBJ1-2|TRBV4-1|.
TGCGCCAGCAGCCACGGGGGTAACTATGGCTACACCTTC
CASSHGGNYGYTF
>TRBJ2-2|TRBV7-2|TRBD2
TGTGCCAGCAGCTTGTTTAGCGGGCGGGGGAACACCGGGGAGCTGTTTTTT
CASSLFSGRGNTGELFF
>TRBJ2-2|TRBV28|.
TGTGCCAGCAGCCTTCGGCAGGGAAACACCGGGGAGCTGTTTTTT
CASSLRQGNTGELFF
>TRBJ2-2|TRBV4-1|TRBD1
TGCGCCAGCAGCCACCGGGACAGGGGTGGCGGGGAGCTGTTTTTT
CASSHRDRGGGELFF
>TRBJ2-1|TRBV7-2|.
TGTGCCAGCAGCTTAGTGGGGGCAGGACCCAATGAGCAGTTCTTC
CASSLVGAGPNEQFF
>TRBJ1-5|TRBV7-2|.
TGTGCCAGCAGCTTAGACGCCCTAAATCAGCCCCAGCATTTT
CASSLDALNQPQHF
>TRBJ2-7|TRBV11-2|TRBD2
TGTGCCAGCAGCTCCCCTAGCGGTCCCTCCGAGCAGTACTTC
CASSSPSGPSEQYF
>TRBJ2-2|TRBV19|TRBD2
TGTGCAAGTCAGCGGGGCCCGAACACCGGGGAGCTGTTTTTT
CASQRGPNTGELFF
>TRBJ1-5|TRBV28|TRBD1
TGTGCCAGCCGGACAGGTAATCAGCCCCAGCATTTT
CASRTGNQPQHF
>TRBJ2-1|TRBV27|TRBD1
TGTGCCAGCAGTCCCGGACAGGGGGGCTACAATGAGCAGTTCTTC
CASSPGQGGYNEQFF
>TRBJ1-4|TRBV18|TRBD1
TGTGCCAGCTCACCCGGACAGGGGTACTTTGAAAAACTGTTTTTT
CASSPGQGYFEKLFF
>TRBJ2-2|TRBV6-5|TRBD1
TGTGCCAGCAGTTTCGGGACAGGGGGCACCGGGGAGCTGTTTTTT
CASSFGTGGTGELFF
>TRBJ2-7|TRBV5-1|TRBD1
TGCGCCAGCAGCCGTGGTGGGACAGGGTTGTACGAGCAGTACTTC
CASSRGGTGLYEQYF
>TRBJ2-1|TRBV5-5|TRBD1
TGTGCCAGCAGCTTGGGGACAGGCTACAATGAGCAGTTCTTC
CASSLGTGYNEQFF
>TRBJ1-2|TRBV2|TRBD1
TGTGCCAGTAGGGACAGTGTTCGTGGCTACACCTTC
CASRDSVRGYTF
>TRBJ2-5|TRBV15|TRBD2
TGTGCCACCAGCAGAGCGGGGGGAGTCGGGACCCAGTACTTC
CATSRAGGVGTQYF
>TRBJ2-7|TRBV28|TRBD1
TGTGCCAGCACGACAGGGGGCTCCGAGCAGTACTTC
CASTTGGSEQYF
>TRBJ2-7|TRBV10-3|.
TGTGCCATCGGGGCCTCAGGATCCTACGAGCAGTACTTC
CAIGASGSYEQYF
>TRBJ1-5|TRBV28|TRBD1
TGTGCCAGCAGTTTGTCAGGGGGCTTCAATCAGCCCCAGCATTTT
CASSLSGGFNQPQHF
>TRBJ2-7|TRBV19|TRBD1
TGTGCCAGTACCCAATCCTCGCCACCGGGACAGGGGGTCCACGAGCAGTACTTC
CASTQSSPPGQGVHEQYF
>TRBJ2-5|TRBV5-1|TRBD1
TGCGCCAGCAGCTCGGGGGGACAGGGAGTCGTGGAGACCCAGTACTTC
CASSSGGQGVVETQYF
>TRBJ2-6|TRBV30|.
TGTGCCTGGAGTCCCTACTCTGGGGCCAACGTCCTGACTTTC
CAWSPYSGANVLTF
>TRBJ2-4|TRBV19|.
TGTGCCAGTAGTATATGGCAGGTAGCCAAAAACATTCAGTACTTC
CASSIWQVAKNIQYF
>TRBJ1-2|TRBV5-6|.
TGTGCCAGCAGCTTAGGAGCCCAACGCTATGGCTACACCTTC
CASSLGAQRYGYTF
>TRBJ1-5|TRBV2|TRBD1
TGTGCCAGCAGCGTTGTAAGACAGGGAAATAGCAATCAGCCCCAGCATTTT
CASSVVRQGNSNQPQHF
>TRBJ2-7|TRBV4-2|.
TGTGCCAGCAGCCAAGTCCAGGGGATGGCCTACGAGCAGTACTTC
CASSQVQGMAYEQYF
>TRBJ2-3|TRBV4-3|TRBD1
TGCGCCAGCAGCCAAGACAGGGGGTCGTTTGGCACAGATACGCAGTATTTT
CASSQDRGSFGTDTQYF
>TRBJ2-7|TRBV30|.
TGTGCCTGGAACGCTCCGGGACACAGAACGTCGACCTACGAGCAGTACTTC
CAWNAPGHRTSTYEQYF
>TRBJ2-5|TRBV5-6|.
TGTGCCAGCAGCCTGCCGCCTAGCGAGGAGACCCAGTACTTC
CASSLPPSEETQYF
>TRBJ2-1|TRBV4-3|TRBD2
TGCGCCAGCAGCCAACAAACTAGCGCAAGGATGTCCTACAATGAGCAGTTCTTC
CASSQQTSARMSYNEQFF
>TRBJ2-2|TRBV7-3|TRBD2
TGTGCCAGCAGCTTAACCGCGGGACTAGCGGCGAACACCGGGGAGCTGTTTTTT
CASSLTAGLAANTGELFF
>TRBJ2-1|TRBV6-4|.
TGTGCCAAACAGAGGGAGAGGTACAATGAGCAGTTCTTC
CAKQRERYNEQFF
>TRBJ2-5|TRBV29-1|TRBD1
TGCAGCGTTAGGACAGGGGAGACCCAGTACTTC
CSVRTGETQYF
>TRBJ2-7|TRBV10-2|TRBD2
TGCGCCAGCAGTGTCGGCCTAGCGGGAGGGATGTTGTACGAGCAGTACTTC
CASSVGLAGGMLYEQYF
>TRBJ1-1|TRBV7-2|.
TGTGCCAGCAGCTTATTCTGGGCCACTGAAGCTTTCTTT
CASSLFWATEAFF
>TRBJ2-7|TRBV4-1|TRBD2
TGCGCCAGCAGCCAAGGATCTAGCGGGAGCCCCTCTTTTGCCTACGAGCAGTACTTC
CASSQGSSGSPSFAYEQYF
>TRBJ1-2|TRBV29-1|TRBD1
TGCAGCCCTGGGACAGCCCCTGCGTATGGCTACACCTTC
CSPGTAPAYGYTF
>TRBJ1-1|TRBV5-6|.
TGTGCCAGCAGCTTCCTGAACAGTGAAGCTTTCTTT
CASSFLNSEAFF
>TRBJ2-4|TRBV28|TRBD2
TGTGCCAGCACCCCAGGCGGGGGGGCTAAAAACATTCAGTACTTC
CASTPGGGAKNIQYF
>TRBJ1-5|TRBV5-8|TRBD1
TGTGCCAGCAGCCTCGGGACAGGGGCCCAGCCCCAGCATTTT
CASSLGTGAQPQHF
>TRBJ2-3|TRBV5-1|.
TGCGCCAGCAGCTTGGTGAGGGATACGCAGTATTTT
CASSLVRDTQYF
>TRBJ1-5|TRBV4-1|.
TGCGCCAGCAGCCCCGCGATCGGGGTTCAGCCCCAGCATTTT
CASSPAIGVQPQHF
>TRBJ1-5|TRBV7-9|.
TGTGCCAGCAGCTTAGGAGAGGGCAGGGGACACCAGCCCCAGCATTTT
CASSLGEGRGHQPQHF
>TRBJ1-5|TRBV2|.
TGTGCCAGCAGGGGGGGGAGGGGAAGCAATCAGCCCCAGCATTTT
CASRGGRGSNQPQHF
>TRBJ2-7|TRBV5-4|TRBD2
TGTGCCAGCAGCTTGTTGACTAGCGACTACGAGCAGTACTTC
CASSLLTSDYEQYF
>TRBJ2-4|TRBV10-1|.
TGCGCCAGCAGTGAGTCGTGGCCGTCGAACATTCAGTACTTC
CASSESWPSNIQYF
>TRBJ2-5|TRBV25-1|.
TGTGCCAGCAGTGAACTGGGACTCGCCCAAGAGACCCAGTACTTC
CASSELGLAQETQYF
>TRBJ2-7|TRBV10-2|TRBD1
TGCGCCAGCAGTGTGGACAGGGGGTCCTACGAGCAGTACTTC
CASSVDRGSYEQYF
>TRBJ2-7|TRBV6-6|TRBD2
TGTGCCAGCAGACCTACTAGCGGACGCTTCTACGAGCAGTACTTC
CASRPTSGRFYEQYF
>TRBJ2-1|TRBV10-1|.
TGCGCCAGCAGTGAGAGGAGGGCTGGGAATGAGCAGTTCTTC
CASSERRAGNEQFF
>TRBJ2-5|TRBV29-1|.
TGCAGCGTTGAATTGGTGATCGGGACCCAGTACTTC
CSVELVIGTQYF
>TRBJ1-4|TRBV28|.
TGTGCCAGCAGAGTAAGAGGTGAAAAACTGTTTTTT
CASRVRGEKLFF